One sample yielded the 21 T cell receptor beta chains listed below, sequenced in a study of lymphopenia after photon versus proton radiotherapy. Assay used: immunoSEQ multiplex PCR; TCRdb lists only in-frame clones, some missing. The profile covers about 50,000 clones, with about 92% appearing a single time and roughly 18% taken by the ten largest. This specimen consisted of peripheral blood, obtained from a patient treated with photon-based radiotherapy. Receptors originate from a middle-aged woman with cholangiocarcinoma.

The J gene is TRBJ1-2, the V gene TRBV9; 7 nucleotides match TRBD1. Trimming took 4 bases from V and 4 from J; bases not matched to a gene: 4. The CDR3 has 13 amino acids. Germline CDR1 is SGDLS and CDR2 is YYNGEE. The CDR3 coding sequence is TGTGCCAGCAGCCAGGGACAGCCCTATGGCTACACCTTC. This sequence encodes CASSQGQPYGYTF.

The gene calls are TRBV30 and TRBJ1-5; possibly TRBD1 for D (6 bases). From germline, CDR1 is GTSNPN and CDR2 SVGIG (reference sequence). V gave up 2 bases and J gave up 6 bases, with 17 bases separating them. This CDR3 is 15 amino acids long. CDR3 DNA sequence: TGTGCCTGGAGTACGGGAAGAAGGGGGGGTCAGCCCCAGCATTTT. This sequence encodes CAWSTGRRGGQPQHF.

The chain carries TRBV7-9 and TRBJ2-7, with D perhaps TRBD2 (5 bases). The CDR3 is 13 amino acids. The germline V gene encodes CDR1 SEHNR and CDR2 FQNEAQ (reference sequence). V was shortened by 5 bases and J by 5 bases, with 13 bases between the two germline ends. CDR3: CASSRGQFDEQYF. CDR3 nucleotides: TGTGCCAGCAGCCGAGGGCAGTTCGACGAGCAGTACTTC.

J is TRBJ2-7 and V is TRBV11-2, with D possibly being TRBD1 (6 bases). The CDR3 contains 15 residues. V was cut by 3 bases and J by 3 bases, with 15 bases left in between. Germline V lookup: CDR1 SGHAT, CDR2 FQNNGV. DNA for the CDR3: TGTGCCAGCAGCTTTCAACAGGGTCTCTTCTACGAGCAGTACTTC. This codes for CASSFQQGLFYEQYF.

This CDR3 is CASSPRSGETQYF. As DNA, the CDR3 is TGTGCCAGCAGTCCCCGAAGTGGAGAGACCCAGTACTTC. The chain carries TRBV28 and TRBJ2-5; D remains ambiguous. CDR3 size: 13 residues. In germline, CDR1 is MDHEN, CDR2 SYDVKM. V was cut by 5 bases and J by 4 bases, with 11 bases left in between.

The CDR3 nucleotides read TGTGCCAGCAGTGTGCAGGGGCTCAATCAGCCCCAGCATTTT. Encoded protein: CASSVQGLNQPQHF. The chain has TRBV6-1 and TRBJ1-5; D is possibly TRBD1 (6 bases). The V end was cut by 4 bases, the J end by 3 bases, with 10 bases between. The CDR3 loop spans 14 amino acids. CDR1 and CDR2 from the germline V gene are MNHNS and SASEGT.

The CDR3 DNA reads TGTGCCAGCAGTTTGGGAGAAGTGAACACTGAAGCTTTCTTT. Translating gives CASSLGEVNTEAFF. The chain recombines TRBV28 with TRBJ1-1; no clear D gene. Looked up from germline, CDR1 is MDHEN and CDR2 is SYDVKM. V was shortened by 3 bases and J by 0 bases, with 8 bases between the two germline ends. The CDR3 covers 14 residues.

V usage is TRBV10-3 and J usage is TRBJ1-1; unclear D gene. The CDR3 sequence is 15 residues long. Trimming removed 0 bases at V and 0 bases at J, with 8 bases between. The germline CDR1 and CDR2 sequences are ENHRY and SYGVKD. In DNA form, the CDR3 reads TGTGCCATCAGTGAGTCGAAGGGAATGAACACTGAAGCTTTCTTT. This translates into CAISESKGMNTEAFF.

The rearrangement uses TRBV15 and TRBJ1-2; no clear D. Germline assignment: CDR1 LNHNV and CDR2 YYDKDF (reference sequence). V lost 3 bases and J 5 bases, leaving 7 bases between the germline ends. The CDR3 is 12 residues long. The CDR3 region is CATSRVTYGYTF. The CDR3 DNA reads as TGTGCCACCAGCAGGGTAACATATGGCTACACCTTC.

The J gene is TRBJ2-7, the V gene TRBV7-6; D possibly corresponds to TRBD1 (6 bases). CDR1 and CDR2 from the germline V gene are SGHVS and FNYEAQ. V was shortened by 4 bases and J by 5 bases, with 15 bases between the two germline ends. The CDR3 runs to 14 residues. CDR3 nucleotides: TGTGCCAGCAGCTCGGAGCCTGGGGGCGACGAGCAGTACTTC. Translated, it gives CASSSEPGGDEQYF.

This chain joins TRBV6-4 and TRBJ2-2, with 13 bases aligning to TRBD2. The CDR3 spans 15 residues. Looked up from germline, CDR1 is MRHNA and CDR2 is SNTAGT. The ends lost 5 bases at V and 10 bases at J; junction bases unmatched: 7. CDR3 region: CASSPTSGRIEELFF. The CDR3 DNA reads TGTGCCAGCAGTCCGACTAGCGGGAGGATCGAGGAGCTGTTTTTT.

This chain uses TRBV7-9 with TRBJ1-1; possible D gene TRBD1, 6 bases. Germline V gene lookup returns CDR1 SEHNR and CDR2 FQNEAQ (reference sequence). The CDR3 contains 14 residues. V lost 2 bases and J lost 4, with 11 bases in between. As DNA, the CDR3 is TGTGCCAGCAGCTTAACTACAGGGTCCACTGAAGCTTTCTTT. Residues: CASSLTTGSTEAFF.

V is TRBV27 and J is TRBJ1-4; possible D gene TRBD1, 6 bases. The CDR3 sequence is 18 residues long. With 0 bases removed from V and 7 bases from J, the gap between germline ends came to 21 bases. Germline V gene lookup returns CDR1 MNHEY and CDR2 SMNVEV (reference sequence). The chain's CDR3 is CASSLSFRGGLSGEKLFF. The CDR3 DNA reads as TGTGCCAGCAGTTTATCCTTTCGCGGGGGCCTGTCGGGTGAAAAACTGTTTTTT.

This clone is a singleton in its sample. V and J are TRBV2 and TRBJ2-7; no clear D. V was clipped by 8 bases and J by 5 bases, with 13 bases between them. Germline values: CDR1 SNHLY, CDR2 FYNNEI. This CDR3 comprises 12 residues. The CDR3 coding sequence is TGTGCCAGCGCCTCGGGTGGGGACGAGCAGTACTTC. Translated, it gives CASASGGDEQYF.

V and J are TRBV6-6 and TRBJ2-7; 13 bases agree with TRBD2. Per the germline V gene, CDR1 is MNHNY and CDR2 is SVGAGI (reference sequence). The V gene end was trimmed by 2 bases and the J gene end by 3 bases; junction bases not matched to a gene: 4. This CDR3 has 16 residues. CDR3 DNA: TGTGCCAGCAGTTACGAAGGGACTAGCGGGGTCTACGAGCAGTACTTC. Translated: CASSYEGTSGVYEQYF.

The chain recombines TRBV19 with TRBJ1-5, with D tentatively TRBD1 (6 bases). The V gene lost 7 bases and the J gene lost 7 bases, with 17 bases spanning the gap. This CDR3 is built from 14 residues. Germline values: CDR1 LNHDA, CDR2 SQIVND (reference sequence). CDR3 coding DNA: TGTGCCAGTATGTTGCGCAGGGGATTCCAGCCCCAGCATTTT. Translating it yields CASMLRRGFQPQHF.

This chain connects TRBV4-2 to TRBJ2-7; perhaps TRBD1 as D (5 bases). The germline V and J ends were trimmed by 0 bases and 2 bases, with 11 bases remaining between them. The germline V gene encodes CDR1 LGHNA and CDR2 YNFKEQ. The CDR3 extends over 15 amino acids. In DNA, the CDR3 is TGTGCCAGCAGCCAAGAGCGGTTAGGGGCCTACGAGCAGTACTTC. Translation: CASSQERLGAYEQYF.

The rearrangement links TRBV27 to TRBJ2-1; TRBD2 might be the D (6 bases). CDR1 is MNHEY and CDR2 is SMNVEV in the germline V gene (reference sequence). Trimming removed 4 bases from V and 0 bases from J, with 13 bases in between. The CDR3 has 16 amino acids. The CDR3 nucleotides read TGTGCCAGCAGTTATGGCCTAGCGAGCTCCTACAATGAGCAGTTCTTC. Its protein product is CASSYGLASSYNEQFF.

This rearrangement joins TRBV7-9 to TRBJ2-7; no reliable D call. Germline-derived CDR1 and CDR2 are SEHNR and FQNEAQ (reference sequence). The CDR3 is 15 amino acids. Trimming removed 6 bases from V and 0 bases from J, with 15 bases in between. In DNA form, the CDR3 reads TGTGCCAGCAGACTACACACCTCGAGCTCCTACGAGCAGTACTTC. Its protein product is CASRLHTSSSYEQYF.

The chain recombines TRBV7-9 with TRBJ2-1, with D maybe TRBD1 (5 bases). Germline values: CDR1 SEHNR, CDR2 FQNEAQ (reference sequence). Trimming pared 1 base from V and 10 bases from J, leaving 11 bases between. This CDR3 comprises 13 residues. As DNA, the CDR3 is TGTGCCAGCAGCTTAGTCATGGGGCTCGAGCAGTTCTTC. Translated: CASSLVMGLEQFF.

The chain has TRBV28 and TRBJ2-7; the match to TRBD2 covers 8 bases. With V trimmed by 7 bases and J by 7 bases, 9 bases remained unmatched. This CDR3 comprises 13 residues. The germline gives CDR1 MDHEN, CDR2 SYDVKM. The CDR3 is CASITSGSGEQYF. DNA for the CDR3: TGTGCCAGCATCACTAGCGGTTCGGGGGAGCAGTACTTC.